This TCR beta chain was captured by sequencing in a study of blood T cell repertoires in COVID-19. Whole-study context: Both acute and convalescent COVID-19 samples were obtained from the United States, Italy and Spain. Sample material is recorded as cDNA or gDNA derived from T cells, B-cell-depleted T cells, or PBMCs.

Trimming pared 6 bases from V and 0 bases from J, leaving 11 bases between. CDR1 is SQVTM, CDR2 ANQGSEA, per germline. The CDR3 has 13 residues. Original data processing: Counts of nucleated cells, estimated from reference gene primer amplification, were obtained. Libraries were prepared by immunoSEQ multiplex PCR; TCRdb keeps only in-frame clonotypes and omits some of them. That table is the source of V, J and clone size, and D and trimming were worked out from the DNA. This table holds around 380,000 clones, about 80% found once. Sequencing was performed on peripheral blood. This sequence joins TRBV29-1 and TRBJ2-5; D perhaps matches TRBD2 (5 bases). The origin of this receptor is a human donor with acute or convalescent COVID-19. The donor label of this sample is uncertain. As DNA, the CDR3 is TGCAGCGTCGAGGGCCCGTACCAAGAGACCCAGTACTTC. It yields the protein CSVEGPYQETQYF.